This TCR beta chain was identified during a study of response to subunit inactivated influenza vaccine. Germline V gives CDR1 KGHDR, CDR2 SFDVKD. The CDR3 contains 14 residues. The germline V and J ends were trimmed by 8 bases and 2 bases, with 13 bases remaining between them. TCRdb re-derived calls from the RT-PCR reads in MiXCR, one entry per CDR3 protein. The sample has 500,000 to 700,000 distinct CDR3 sequences, under 30% seen once. These sequences were also reported in another study, on T cells expressing NK-cell markers. From that study: TCR beta libraries carry UMIs added by 5'RACE template switching. From sorted CD3+CD56+NKG2C+, CD3+CD56+NKG2C- and CD3+CD56-NKG2C+ T cells came the TCR beta repertoires. NKG2C+ dominant clonotypes from a handful of donors made up about 1.0-7.5% of CD8+ T cells.

The source was CD4+ T cells sorted from PBMCs, collected 11 to 12 days after vaccination. This rearrangement joins TRBV24-1 to TRBJ2-3, with D possibly matching TRBD1 (5 bases). The receptor was derived from a man in his fifties or sixties who received an inactivated influenza vaccine. CDR3 DNA: TGTGCCACCATGGGGCTCAAACCCACAGATACGCAGTATTTT. This gives the protein CATMGLKPTDTQYF.